This TCR beta chain was recovered during a study of graft-versus-host responses after intestinal transplantation. Study context: Every transplant recipient was induced with anti-thymocyte globulin, then maintained on tacrolimus and steroids for approximately three years. Study-level results: Recipient marrow showed GvH clones, some seen first in ileum or blood. Peak GvH clone levels in circulation were associated with early post-transplant HvG declines.

On this clone: As yet, its antigen is unknown.

Clones were sequenced by immunoSEQ multiplex PCR, and TCRdb holds only the in-frame ones, with some missing. The data hold 65,000 to 100,000 clones, with around 92% observed a single time. Germline V CDR1 and CDR2: SGHTA, FQGNSA. The CDR3 contains 13 residues. Between the trimmed V and J ends, which lost 1 base and 8 bases, there was a span of 11 bases. The source was unstimulated CD8+ T cells sorted from spleen or lymph node cells, collected before transplant. This chain links TRBV7-2 with TRBJ1-2; perhaps TRBD1 as D (5 bases). The TCR originated in a human donor who was the organ donor for an intestinal transplant. DNA of the CDR3: TGTGCCAGCAGCTTAGAGGGGCGGAGCGGCTACACCTTC. It encodes CASSLEGRSGYTF. Drawing the rest from reference TRBV7-2 and TRBJ1-2, the complete variable domain is GAGVSQSPSNKVTEKGKDVELRCDPISGHTALYWYRQSLGQGLEFLIYFQGNSAPDKSGLPSDRFSAERTGGSVSTLTIQRTQQEDSAVYLCASSLEGRSGYTFGSGTRLTVV.